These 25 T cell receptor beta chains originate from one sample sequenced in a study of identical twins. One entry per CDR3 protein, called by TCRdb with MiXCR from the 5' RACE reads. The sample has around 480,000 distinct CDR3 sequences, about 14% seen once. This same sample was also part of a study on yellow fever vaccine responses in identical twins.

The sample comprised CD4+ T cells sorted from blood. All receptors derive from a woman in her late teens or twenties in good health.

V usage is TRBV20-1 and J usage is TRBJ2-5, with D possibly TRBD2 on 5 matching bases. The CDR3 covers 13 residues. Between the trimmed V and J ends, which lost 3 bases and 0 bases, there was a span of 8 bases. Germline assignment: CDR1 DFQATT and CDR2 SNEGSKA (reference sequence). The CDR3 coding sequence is TGCAGTGCTAGTTCCGGGAACCAAGAGACCCAGTACTTC. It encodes CSASSGNQETQYF.

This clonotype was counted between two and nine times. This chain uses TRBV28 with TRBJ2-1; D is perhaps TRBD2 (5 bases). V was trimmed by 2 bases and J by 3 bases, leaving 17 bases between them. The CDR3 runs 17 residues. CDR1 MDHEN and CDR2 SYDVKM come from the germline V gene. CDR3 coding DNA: TGTGCCAGCAGTTTACCCCCGACGGGAAGGAGCTACAATGAGCAGTTCTTC. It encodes CASSLPPTGRSYNEQFF.

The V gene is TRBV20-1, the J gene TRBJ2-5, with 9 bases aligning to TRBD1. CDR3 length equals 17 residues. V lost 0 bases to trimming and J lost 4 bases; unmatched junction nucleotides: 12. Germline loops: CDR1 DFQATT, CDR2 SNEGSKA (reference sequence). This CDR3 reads CSARDTPQGAIGETQYF. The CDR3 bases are TGCAGTGCTAGAGATACCCCACAGGGGGCGATCGGAGAGACCCAGTACTTC.

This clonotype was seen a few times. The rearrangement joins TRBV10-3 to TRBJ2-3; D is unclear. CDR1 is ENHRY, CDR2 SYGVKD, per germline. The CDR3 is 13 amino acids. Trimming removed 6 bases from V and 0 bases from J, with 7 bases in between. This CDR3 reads CAISDFSTDTQYF. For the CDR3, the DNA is TGTGCCATCAGCGACTTTAGCACAGATACGCAGTATTTT.

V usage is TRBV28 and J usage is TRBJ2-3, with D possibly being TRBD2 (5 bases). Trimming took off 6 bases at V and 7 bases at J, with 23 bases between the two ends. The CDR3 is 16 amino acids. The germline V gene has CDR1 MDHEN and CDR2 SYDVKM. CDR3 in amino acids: CASRPTHREQQYTQYF. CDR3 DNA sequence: TGTGCCAGCAGACCAACTCACCGGGAACAACAGTATACGCAGTATTTT.

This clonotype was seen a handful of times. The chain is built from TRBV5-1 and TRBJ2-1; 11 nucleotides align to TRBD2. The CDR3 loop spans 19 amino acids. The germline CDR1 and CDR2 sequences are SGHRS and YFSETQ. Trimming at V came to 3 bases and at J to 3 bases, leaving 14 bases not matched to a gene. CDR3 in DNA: TGCGCCAGCAGCTCCAACCTTAAAACCCTAGCGGGAGGCTACAATGAGCAGTTCTTC. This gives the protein CASSSNLKTLAGGYNEQFF. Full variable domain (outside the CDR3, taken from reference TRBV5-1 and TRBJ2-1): KAGVTQTPRYLIKTRGQQVTLSCSPISGHRSVSWYQQTPGQGLQFLFEYFSETQRNKGNFPGRFSGRQFSNSRSEMNVSTLELGDSALYLCASSSNLKTLAGGYNEQFFGPGTRLTVL.

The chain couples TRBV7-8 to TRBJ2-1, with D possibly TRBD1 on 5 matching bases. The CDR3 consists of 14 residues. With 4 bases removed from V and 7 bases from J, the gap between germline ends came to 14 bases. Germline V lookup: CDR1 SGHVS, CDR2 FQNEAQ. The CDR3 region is CASSYPGRDNEQFF. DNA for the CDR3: TGTGCCAGCAGCTACCCGGGCAGGGATAATGAGCAGTTCTTC. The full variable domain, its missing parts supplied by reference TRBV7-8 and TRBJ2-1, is GAGVSQSPRYKVAKRGQDVALRCDPISGHVSLFWYQQALGQGPEFLTYFQNEAQLDKSGLPSDRFFAERPEGSVSTLKIQRTQQEDSAVYLCASSYPGRDNEQFFGPGTRLTVL.

The DNA for the CDR3 is TGTGCCAGCAGCTTAGAGCGGGAGGGCACAGATACGCAGTATTTT. Its protein is CASSLEREGTDTQYF. The chain combines TRBV7-9 with TRBJ2-3; TRBD2 matches 9 bases. CDR1 SEHNR and CDR2 FQNEAQ come from the germline V gene (reference sequence). V lost 1 base, J lost 1 base, and 0 bases stayed unmatched. The CDR3 sequence is 15 residues long.

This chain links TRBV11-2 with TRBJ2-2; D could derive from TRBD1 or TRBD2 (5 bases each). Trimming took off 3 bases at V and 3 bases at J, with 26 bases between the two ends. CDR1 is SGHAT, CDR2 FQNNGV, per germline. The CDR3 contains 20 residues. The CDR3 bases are TGTGCCAGCAGCTTTCCTTCCGGGACGAGCCAAAGGCGGGACACCGGGGAGCTGTTTTTT. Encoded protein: CASSFPSGTSQRRDTGELFF.

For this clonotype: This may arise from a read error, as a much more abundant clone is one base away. CDR3 nucleotide sequence: TGCAGCATTGAATCCAGCGGGAGATTCGAGCAGTACTTC. Translation gives CSIESSGRFEQYF. The chain combines TRBV29-1 with TRBJ2-7; 8 positions match TRBD2. The CDR3 has 13 amino acids. CDR1 and CDR2 (germline): SQVTM, ANQGSEA.

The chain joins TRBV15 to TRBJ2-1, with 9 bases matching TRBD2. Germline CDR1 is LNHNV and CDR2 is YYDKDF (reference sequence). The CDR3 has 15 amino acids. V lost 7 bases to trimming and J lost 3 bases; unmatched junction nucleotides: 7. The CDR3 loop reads CATKGGRAFYNEQFF. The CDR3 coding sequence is TGTGCCACCAAGGGCGGGAGGGCCTTCTACAATGAGCAGTTCTTC.

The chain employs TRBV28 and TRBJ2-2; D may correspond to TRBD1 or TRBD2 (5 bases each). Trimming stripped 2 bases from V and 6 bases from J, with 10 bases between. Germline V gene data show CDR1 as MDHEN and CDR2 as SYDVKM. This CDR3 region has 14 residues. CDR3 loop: CASSLAGTAGELFF. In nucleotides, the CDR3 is TGTGCCAGCAGTTTAGCAGGGACCGCCGGGGAGCTGTTTTTT.

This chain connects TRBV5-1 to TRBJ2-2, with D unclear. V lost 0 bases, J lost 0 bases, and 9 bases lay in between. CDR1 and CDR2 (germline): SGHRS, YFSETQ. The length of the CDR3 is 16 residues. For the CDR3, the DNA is TGCGCCAGCAGCTTGGGGCGATCCACGAACACCGGGGAGCTGTTTTTT. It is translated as CASSLGRSTNTGELFF.

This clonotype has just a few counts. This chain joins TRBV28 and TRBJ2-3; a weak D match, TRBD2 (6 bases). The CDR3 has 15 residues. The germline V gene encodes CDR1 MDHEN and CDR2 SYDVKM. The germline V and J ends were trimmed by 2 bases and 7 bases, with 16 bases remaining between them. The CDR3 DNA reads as TGTGCCAGCAGTTTAGGGGACTCCTTAACGAATACGCAGTATTTT. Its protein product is CASSLGDSLTNTQYF.

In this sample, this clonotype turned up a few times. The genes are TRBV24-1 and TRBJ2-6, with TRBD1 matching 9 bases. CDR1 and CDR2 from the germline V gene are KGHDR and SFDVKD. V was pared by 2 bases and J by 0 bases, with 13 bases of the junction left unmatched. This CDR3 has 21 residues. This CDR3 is CATSDSKSLGQGVSGANVLTF. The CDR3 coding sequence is TGTGCCACCAGTGATTCAAAGTCCCTGGGACAGGGTGTCTCTGGGGCCAACGTCCTGACTTTC.

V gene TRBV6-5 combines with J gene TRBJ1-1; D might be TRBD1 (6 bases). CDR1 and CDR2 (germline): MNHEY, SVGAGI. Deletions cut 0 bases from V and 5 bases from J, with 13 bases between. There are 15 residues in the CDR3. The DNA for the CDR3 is TGTGCCAGCAGTTACTCCCTTGGAGGGGGAACTGAAGCTTTCTTT. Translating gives CASSYSLGGGTEAFF.

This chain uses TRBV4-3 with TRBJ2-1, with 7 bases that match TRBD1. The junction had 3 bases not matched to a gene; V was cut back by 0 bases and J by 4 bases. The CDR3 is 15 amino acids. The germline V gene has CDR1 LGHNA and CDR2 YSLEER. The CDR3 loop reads CASSQDHRGYNEQFF. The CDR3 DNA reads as TGCGCCAGCAGCCAAGACCACAGGGGTTACAATGAGCAGTTCTTC.

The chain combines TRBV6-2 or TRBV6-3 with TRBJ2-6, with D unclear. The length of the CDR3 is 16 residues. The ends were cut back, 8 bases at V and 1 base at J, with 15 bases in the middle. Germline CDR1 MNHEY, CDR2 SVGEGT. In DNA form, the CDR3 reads TGTGCCAGCGGAGACGGTCGACTGTCTGGGGCCAACGTCCTGACTTTC. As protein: CASGDGRLSGANVLTF.

The CDR3 DNA reads as TGTGCCAGCAGCTTCTCAACCGCTGGGGCCAACGTCCTGACTTTC. Encoded protein: CASSFSTAGANVLTF. The chain has TRBV11-2 and TRBJ2-6; D is ambiguous. The CDR3 has 15 amino acids. The ends were cut back, 3 bases at V and 2 bases at J, with 8 bases in the middle. CDR1 is SGHAT and CDR2 is FQNNGV in the germline V gene. The whole variable domain, filled in from reference TRBV11-2 and TRBJ2-6, reads EAGVAQSPRYKIIEKRQSVAFWCNPISGHATLYWYQQILGQGPKLLIQFQNNGVVDDSQLPKDRFSAERLKGVDSTLKIQPAKLEDSAVYLCASSFSTAGANVLTFGAGSRLTVL.

The chain's CDR3 is CASSYSSHNQYF. CDR3 bases: TGTGCCAGCAGTTACTCGAGTCATAACCAGTACTTC. The J gene is TRBJ2-5, the V gene TRBV6-2 or TRBV6-3; D is uncertain. Germline CDR1 is MNHEY and CDR2 is SVGEGT. The length of the CDR3 is 12 residues. The germline V and J ends were trimmed by 0 bases and 10 bases, with 9 bases remaining between them.

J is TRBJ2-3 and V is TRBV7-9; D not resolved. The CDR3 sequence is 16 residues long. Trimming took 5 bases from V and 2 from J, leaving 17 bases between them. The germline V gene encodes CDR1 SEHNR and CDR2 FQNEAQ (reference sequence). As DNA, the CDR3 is TGTGCCAGCAGCCTAATCTCTATCCAAACCACAGATACGCAGTATTTT. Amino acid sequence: CASSLISIQTTDTQYF.

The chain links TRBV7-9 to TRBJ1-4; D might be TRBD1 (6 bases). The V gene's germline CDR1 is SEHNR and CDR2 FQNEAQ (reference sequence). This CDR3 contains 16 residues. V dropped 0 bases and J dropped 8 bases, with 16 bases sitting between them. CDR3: CASSLARTGRFEKLFF. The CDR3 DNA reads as TGTGCCAGCAGCTTAGCGCGAACAGGGCGGTTCGAAAAACTGTTTTTT.

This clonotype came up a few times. CDR3 DNA: TGTGCCAGCCCGGACTCGGCGCGGGACCAGTACTTC. Translation gives CASPDSARDQYF. The V call is TRBV2, the J call TRBJ2-5, with a weak D call TRBD2 (6 bases). The germline V gene encodes CDR1 SNHLY and CDR2 FYNNEI. The CDR3 is 12 amino acids. Trimming took 8 bases from V and 10 from J, leaving 17 bases between them.

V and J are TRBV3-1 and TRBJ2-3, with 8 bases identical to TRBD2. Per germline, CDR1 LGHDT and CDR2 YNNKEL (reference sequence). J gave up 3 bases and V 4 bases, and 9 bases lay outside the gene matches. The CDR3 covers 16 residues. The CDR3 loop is CASSRMSGGATDTQYF. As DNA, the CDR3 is TGTGCCAGCAGCCGAATGTCGGGGGGGGCGACAGATACGCAGTATTTT.

The CDR3 DNA reads TGTGCCAGCAGTTCTTATAGACAGTACGAGCAGTACTTC. Translated: CASSSYRQYEQYF. This chain uses TRBV28 with TRBJ2-7; D might be TRBD1 (5 bases). Germline CDR1 and CDR2: MDHEN and SYDVKM. CDR3 size: 13 residues. Trimming shortened V by 4 bases and J by 4 bases, and 11 bases separated the two germline ends.